This T cell receptor beta chain was obtained from a study of blood T cell repertoires in COVID-19. The CDR3 has 16 residues. The J segment lost 5 bases and the V segment lost 2 bases, leaving 10 bases of the junction unmatched. CDR1 MNHEY and CDR2 SVGEGT come from the germline V gene. Assay used: immunoSEQ multiplex PCR; TCRdb lists only in-frame clones, some missing. The sample yields under 95,000 clones, 70% to 75% seen once. What was sequenced was peripheral blood. The chain links TRBV6-2 or TRBV6-3 to TRBJ1-2; 8 nucleotides line up with TRBD1. This sequence originates from a man aged 50 to 59 with active or convalescent COVID-19. DNA of the CDR3: TGTGCCAGCAGTTACCCCCAGGGGGCAGGATTTTATGGCTACACCTTC. This translates into CASSYPQGAGFYGYTF.